This TCR beta chain was documented in a study of Graves' ophthalmopathy and Graves' hyperthyroidism. Study details: The term stable hyperthyroidism indicated an absence of ophthalmopathy within 18 months of follow-up.

This clonotype was seen a handful of times. Per the germline V gene, CDR1 is SQVTM and CDR2 is ANQGSEA. Trimming stripped 3 bases from V and 5 bases from J, with 11 bases between. This CDR3 comprises 13 residues. Amplification targeted the TCR beta CDR3 regions, with RNA transcripts as the source material. HTBI primers were used in a first-round RT-PCR, which preceded a second-round multiplex PCR. TCRdb reanalysed the multiplex PCR reads using MiXCR and keeps one entry per CDR3 protein. Among 900,000 to 1,200,000 distinct CDR3 sequences, about two fifths were seen once, and the ten largest hold approximately 12%. People with hyperthyroidism were aged 18 to 65 and newly diagnosed, under 2 months' duration. Other autoimmune disease, uncontrolled infection, pregnancy and lactation led to exclusion. The diagnosis combined clinical symptoms, thyroxine, TRAb, thyroid ultrasound and orbital computed tomography scans.

Material: peripheral blood or thyroid tissue (not recorded which). The gene calls are TRBV29-1 and TRBJ1-5, with D perhaps matching TRBD1 (5 bases). The TCR originated in an adult man with Graves' hyperthyroidism. Here the CDR3 reads CSVEGQGDQPQHF. As DNA, the CDR3 is TGCAGCGTTGAGGGGCAGGGAGATCAGCCCCAGCATTTT. The full variable domain, rest sourced from reference TRBV29-1 and TRBJ1-5, is SAVISQKPSRDICQRGTSLTIQCQVDSQVTMMFWYRQQPGQSLTLIATANQGSEATYESGFVIDKFPISRPNLTFSTLTVSNMSPEDSSIYLCSVEGQGDQPQHFGDGTRLSIL.